The present TCR beta chain was sequenced within a study of shared clonotypes between healthy human individuals. As regards this clone: Antigen specificity is unknown.

The V segment lost 8 bases and the J segment 3 bases; nucleotides outside the gene matches: 5. The CDR3 loop spans 13 amino acids. Germline V gene sequence: CDR1 SNHLY, CDR2 FYNNEI. Whole-study findings and limits: Clonotypes which were not shared had lower generation probabilities than clonotypes that all four donors shared. Rarefaction exposed incomplete sorted-subset sequencing despite large depth.

At deep level, the assay was performed. The repertoire was sequenced with immunoSEQ multiplex PCR; TCRdb's copy has only in-frame clones and lacks some. In the table there are about 1.4 million clones, roughly 95% of which are singletons. The sample consisted of naive CD4+ T cells sorted from blood. This sample's subset: CD45RA+ positively selected. This TCR was recovered from a man between 25 and 39 years old in good health. This rearrangement joins TRBV2 to TRBJ2-7, with 9 bases aligning to TRBD2. The CDR3 reads CASRSGGIYEQYF. The DNA of the CDR3 is TGTGCCAGCCGGAGCGGGGGGATCTACGAGCAGTACTTC. Full variable domain (remainder filled in from reference TRBV2 and TRBJ2-7): EPEVTQTPSHQVTQMGQEVILRCVPISNHLYFYWYRQILGQKVEFLVSFYNNEISEKSEIFDDQFSVERPDGSNFTLKIRSTKLEDSAMYFCASRSGGIYEQYFGPGTRLTVT.